These 26 T cell receptor beta chains were all obtained from the same sample, sequenced in a study of blood T cell repertoires in COVID-19. The assay was immunoSEQ multiplex PCR, and TCRdb's table has in-frame clones only and misses some. The sample comprises 150,000 to 250,000 clones, roughly four fifths of which are singletons, and 6.9% rests with the top ten. The sample comprised peripheral blood. The receptors derive from a human donor with acute or convalescent COVID-19. The donor label of this sample is uncertain.

V usage is TRBV11-2 and J usage is TRBJ2-7; the D gene is possibly TRBD2 (6 bases). Germline lookup yields CDR1 SGHAT and CDR2 FQNNGV. This CDR3 contains 14 residues. The germline V and J ends were trimmed by 3 bases and 0 bases, with 9 bases remaining between them. CDR3 residues: CASSFMGGSYEQYF. CDR3 DNA: TGTGCCAGCAGCTTCATGGGGGGCTCCTACGAGCAGTACTTC.

The chain links TRBV27 to TRBJ2-1; D is uncertain. The CDR3 sequence is 15 residues long. V shed 5 bases and J shed 5 bases, with 16 bases lying between them. CDR1 is MNHEY and CDR2 is SMNVEV in the germline V gene (reference sequence). CDR3 nucleotides: TGTGCCAGCAGTCGGTACACCCCCCGGGACAATGAGCAGTTCTTC. Residues: CASSRYTPRDNEQFF.

Turning to this clone: The same CDR3 arises from other DNA sequences in this sample as well. The chain couples TRBV5-1 to TRBJ1-1, with TRBD1 matching 7 bases. Per the germline V gene, CDR1 is SGHRS and CDR2 is YFSETQ. The V segment lost 4 bases and the J segment 2 bases; nucleotides outside the gene matches: 5. The CDR3 sequence is 14 residues long. CDR3 nucleotides: TGCGCCAGCAGCCCGACAGGGCCCAACACTGAAGCTTTCTTT. It yields the protein CASSPTGPNTEAFF. Based on the CDR3 plus reference TRBV5-1 and TRBJ1-1, the full variable domain is KAGVTQTPRYLIKTRGQQVTLSCSPISGHRSVSWYQQTPGQGLQFLFEYFSETQRNKGNFPGRFSGRQFSNSRSEMNVSTLELGDSALYLCASSPTGPNTEAFFGQGTRLTVV.

To note about this clone: At one of its ends the junction is not consistent with the germline gene, which may arise from a read error. This rearrangement joins TRBV7-8 to TRBJ2-7, with 11 nucleotides matching TRBD1. The CDR3 consists of 12 residues. CDR1 is SGHVS, CDR2 FQNEAQ, per germline. CDR3 sequence: CASSFSGQGADF. The CDR3 nucleotides are TGTGCCAGCAGCTTCTCCGGACAGGGGGCCGACTTC.

In this sample, this clone turned up once. The rearrangement joins TRBV28 to TRBJ2-7; D gene unclear. The V gene's germline CDR1 is MDHEN and CDR2 SYDVKM. The CDR3 contains 15 residues. V dropped 8 bases and J dropped 2 bases, with 19 bases sitting between them. The CDR3 region has the DNA TGTGCCAGCCTTAACACCGGAGAGCTAACCTACGAGCAGTACTTC. Translating gives CASLNTGELTYEQYF.

This chain connects TRBV14 to TRBJ2-5; 8 bases align to TRBD2. Germline CDR1 and CDR2: SGHDN and FVKESK. The CDR3 is 16 amino acids. J gave up 4 bases and V 5 bases, and 12 bases lay outside the gene matches. As DNA, the CDR3 is TGTGCCAGCAGCTTTTGGACAAGCGGGAGACGAGAGACCCAGTACTTC. The encoded protein is CASSFWTSGRRETQYF. Based on the CDR3 plus reference TRBV14 and TRBJ2-5, the full variable domain is EAGVTQFPSHSVIEKGQTVTLRCDPISGHDNLYWYRRVMGKEIKFLLHFVKESKQDESGMPNNRFLAERTGGTYSTLKVQPAELEDSGVYFCASSFWTSGRRETQYFGPGTRLLVL.

CDR3 sequence (DNA): TGTGCCAGCAGCTTTCCGACTAGCGGAAATACGAACACCGGGGAGCTGTTTTTT. Its translation is CASSFPTSGNTNTGELFF. The chain links TRBV21-1 to TRBJ2-2; TRBD2, the table's D call, lacks a check against the DNA. TRBV21-1 is described as a pseudogene. The CDR3 extends over 18 amino acids.

The rearrangement joins TRBV5-1 to TRBJ2-5, with 9 bases fitting TRBD2. Germline V CDR1 and CDR2: SGHRS, YFSETQ. The CDR3 covers 16 residues. Unmatched junction bases numbered 7, after V lost 0 bases and J lost 4 bases. This CDR3 is CASSLAAREGPETQYF. Written as DNA, the CDR3 is TGCGCCAGCAGCTTGGCTGCGCGGGAGGGCCCAGAGACCCAGTACTTC.

V usage is TRBV7-9 and J usage is TRBJ2-5, with TRBD1 matching over 10 bases. CDR3 length: 15 residues. Germline assignment: CDR1 SEHNR and CDR2 FQNEAQ (reference sequence). After removal of 5 bases from V and 4 bases from J, the junction contained 7 bases not matched to a gene. The CDR3 coding sequence is TGTGCCAGCAGCGCGACAGGGGGCGGGGGAGAGACCCAGTACTTC. The encoded protein is CASSATGGGGETQYF. The full variable domain, rest sourced from reference TRBV7-9 and TRBJ2-5, is DTGVSQNPRHKITKRGQNVTFRCDPISEHNRLYWYRQTLGQGPEFLTYFQNEAQLEKSRLLSDRFSAERPKGSFSTLEIQRTEQGDSAMYLCASSATGGGGETQYFGPGTRLLVL.

This clone appeared a single time. Other nucleotide sequences from this sample produce the same CDR3. The genes are TRBV12-3 or TRBV12-4 and TRBJ1-2, with a tentative D call TRBD1 (5 bases). The CDR3 is 13 residues long. The V and J ends lost 5 bases and 6 bases respectively, with 13 bases between them. Here the CDR3 reads CASSLRSGNGYTF. The CDR3 DNA follows: TGTGCCAGCAGTCTCAGATCAGGGAATGGCTACACCTTC.

V is TRBV7-9 and J is TRBJ1-2; 9 bases line up with TRBD1. This CDR3 has 14 amino acids. From germline, CDR1 is SEHNR and CDR2 FQNEAQ (reference sequence). V trimming: 5 bases; J trimming: 3 bases; junction bases outside the gene matches: 4. For the CDR3, the DNA is TGTGCCAGCAGCGGGACAGGGTACGACTATGGCTACACCTTC. Translating it yields CASSGTGYDYGYTF. The full variable domain, rest sourced from reference TRBV7-9 and TRBJ1-2, is DTGVSQNPRHKITKRGQNVTFRCDPISEHNRLYWYRQTLGQGPEFLTYFQNEAQLEKSRLLSDRFSAERPKGSFSTLEIQRTEQGDSAMYLCASSGTGYDYGYTFGSGTRLTVV.

Only a few counts were recorded for this clone. The chain links TRBV5-5 to TRBJ2-7, with 11 bases identical to TRBD2. Germline V gives CDR1 SGHKS, CDR2 YYEKEE (reference sequence). There are 15 residues in the CDR3. With V trimmed by 6 bases and J by 5 bases, 10 bases remained unmatched. DNA of the CDR3: TGTGCCAGCACCCACGGGACTAGCGGCTACGACGAGCAGTACTTC. Translated: CASTHGTSGYDEQYF.

This chain links TRBV29-1 with TRBJ1-5; TRBD1 matches 7 bases. Germline lookup yields CDR1 SQVTM and CDR2 ANQGSEA. The CDR3 contains 14 residues. After removal of 5 bases from V and 0 bases from J, the junction contained 4 bases not matched to a gene. The CDR3 sequence: CSVWDSRSNQPQHF. Written as DNA, the CDR3 is TGCAGCGTTTGGGACAGCCGTAGCAATCAGCCCCAGCATTTT. Full variable domain (outside the CDR3, taken from reference TRBV29-1 and TRBJ1-5): SAVISQKPSRDICQRGTSLTIQCQVDSQVTMMFWYRQQPGQSLTLIATANQGSEATYESGFVIDKFPISRPNLTFSTLTVSNMSPEDSSIYLCSVWDSRSNQPQHFGDGTRLSIL.

The chain uses TRBV18 and TRBJ1-3; TRBD1 matches at 7 bases. Germline CDR1 and CDR2: KGHSH and LQKENI. The J segment lost 2 bases and the V segment lost 1 base, leaving 2 bases of the junction unmatched. This CDR3 comprises 15 residues. The CDR3 DNA follows: TGTGCCAGCTCACCACTCGACAGGGCTGGAAACACCATATATTTT. Amino acid sequence: CASSPLDRAGNTIYF.

This clone occurred a few times. The chain employs TRBV29-1 and TRBJ2-3; D might be TRBD2 (5 bases). Trimming took 4 bases from V and 5 from J, leaving 13 bases between them. CDR1 is SQVTM and CDR2 is ANQGSEA in the germline V gene. The CDR3 runs to 13 residues. CDR3 in DNA: TGCAGCGTTGCCAGCGGTTGGGGAGATACGCAGTATTTT. The encoded protein is CSVASGWGDTQYF.

In DNA form, the CDR3 reads TGTGCCAGCAGTTCCCATAGCGGGAGGACAACTAGCACAGATACGCAGTATTTT. Translated: CASSSHSGRTTSTDTQYF. This rearrangement joins TRBV27 to TRBJ2-3; 10 nucleotides line up with TRBD2. Germline V CDR1 and CDR2: MNHEY, SMNVEV (reference sequence). Trimming removed 4 bases from V and 0 bases from J; junction bases left unmatched: 10. The CDR3 has 18 residues.

The chain combines TRBV7-9 with TRBJ1-1; D might be TRBD1 (5 bases). The CDR3 consists of 14 residues. V gave up 5 bases and J gave up 0 bases, with 10 bases separating them. Germline V CDR1 and CDR2: SEHNR, FQNEAQ (reference sequence). The CDR3 bases are TGTGCCAGCAGCAAACAGGCCCTGAACACTGAAGCTTTCTTT. Translated: CASSKQALNTEAFF.

The V and J genes are TRBV3-1 (or the pseudogene TRBV3-2) and TRBJ2-1; TRBD2 matches 9 bases. Germline values: CDR1 LGHDT, CDR2 YNNKEL (reference sequence). V was pared by 4 bases and J by 9 bases, with 4 bases of the junction left unmatched. The CDR3 is made up of 13 amino acids. The CDR3 nucleotides read TGTGCCAGCAGCCCTAGCGGGGCGGGTGAGCAGTTCTTC. Its translation is CASSPSGAGEQFF.

The gene calls are TRBV30 and TRBJ1-4, with no clear D. Trimming left V 0 bases short and J 5 bases short, with 16 bases between. Germline V gives CDR1 GTSNPN, CDR2 SVGIG (reference sequence). CDR3 length equals 16 residues. CDR3 DNA sequence: TGTGCCTGGAGTGTACGAGGGAGACGCTACAATGAAAAACTGTTTTTT. It codes for CAWSVRGRRYNEKLFF.

V usage is TRBV10-3 and J usage is TRBJ1-6; D ambiguous. Trimming left V 5 bases short and J 10 bases short, with 9 bases between. Per the germline V gene, CDR1 is ENHRY and CDR2 is SYGVKD. The CDR3 is made up of 12 amino acids. The CDR3 nucleotides are TGTGCCATCAGTCCTCTAGGATCACCCCTCCACTTT. Residues: CAISPLGSPLHF.

The chain is built from TRBV9 and TRBJ2-2; no firm D call. This CDR3 has 12 residues. V gave up 3 bases and J gave up 6 bases, with 6 bases separating them. Germline V gives CDR1 SGDLS, CDR2 YYNGEE. In nucleotides, the CDR3 is TGTGCCAGCAGCGCCCATGCCGGGGAGCTGTTTTTT. Protein: CASSAHAGELFF.

This clone was found once. The chain is built from TRBV19 and TRBJ1-1; 11 nucleotides align to TRBD1. CDR3 length: 18 residues. J was trimmed by 3 bases and V by 2 bases; bases with no gene match: 11. Germline V CDR1 and CDR2: LNHDA, SQIVND (reference sequence). CDR3 in amino acids: CASSISRDRGDVDTEAFF. In nucleotides, the CDR3 is TGTGCCAGTAGTATATCACGGGACAGGGGGGATGTGGACACTGAAGCTTTCTTT. The entire variable domain, with the rest obtained from reference TRBV19 and TRBJ1-1, is as follows: DGGITQSPKYLFRKEGQNVTLSCEQNLNHDAMYWYRQDPGQGLRLIYYSQIVNDFQKGDIAEGYSVSREKKESFPLTVTSAQKNPTAFYLCASSISRDRGDVDTEAFFGQGTRLTVV.

The chain couples TRBV5-1 to TRBJ1-1, with D unclear. Trimming took off 3 bases at V and 1 base at J, with 10 bases between the two ends. The V gene's germline CDR1 is SGHRS and CDR2 YFSETQ. The length of the CDR3 is 14 residues. The chain's CDR3 is CASSSSSGNTEAFF. The CDR3 DNA is TGCGCCAGCAGCTCCTCCTCAGGGAACACTGAAGCTTTCTTT. The full variable domain, completed using reference TRBV5-1 and TRBJ1-1, is KAGVTQTPRYLIKTRGQQVTLSCSPISGHRSVSWYQQTPGQGLQFLFEYFSETQRNKGNFPGRFSGRQFSNSRSEMNVSTLELGDSALYLCASSSSSGNTEAFFGQGTRLTVV.

The chain links TRBV27 to TRBJ1-1, with D tentatively TRBD1 (6 bases). V lost 6 bases and J lost 1, with 9 bases in between. Germline V CDR1 and CDR2: MNHEY, SMNVEV (reference sequence). The CDR3 covers 13 residues. CDR3 nucleotide sequence: TGTGCCAGCAGGGGGACAAGGAACACTGAAGCTTTCTTT. Its protein product is CASRGTRNTEAFF.

CDR3 in DNA: TGCGCCAGCAGCTTGGGACTAGCGGGCCGCACAGATACGCAGTATTTT. The encoded protein is CASSLGLAGRTDTQYF. The genes are TRBV5-1 and TRBJ2-3; 10 bases are a match to TRBD2. V was pared by 0 bases and J by 1 base, with 2 bases of the junction left unmatched. The V gene's germline CDR1 is SGHRS and CDR2 YFSETQ. The CDR3 contains 16 residues.

This sequence joins TRBV27 and TRBJ2-2; 7 bases map to TRBD2. V lost 6 bases, J lost 0 bases, and 7 bases stayed unmatched. CDR3 length: 16 amino acids. From germline, CDR1 is MNHEY and CDR2 SMNVEV (reference sequence). CDR3 amino acids: CASRKSLAANTGELFF. The CDR3 nucleotides read TGTGCCAGCAGAAAGAGTCTAGCGGCGAACACCGGGGAGCTGTTTTTT.